Listed below are T cell receptor beta chains from one sample, sequenced in a study of CD8 T cells in Susac syndrome. TCRdb ran MiXCR on the immunoSEQ multiplex PCR reads and lists one entry per CDR3 protein. Of 150,000 to 200,000 distinct CDR3 sequences listed, 85% to 95% are singletons. The material sequenced was CD4+ T cells from PBMCs. The receptor source for this set is a human donor with Susac syndrome. Each CDR3 is given without its conserved first and last residue.

V	J	CDR3
TRBV12-3/TRBV12-4	TRBJ1-1	ASQGPLNTEAF
TRBV20-1	TRBJ2-1	SGTSGRGNEQF
TRBV7-8	TRBJ1-2	ASSPTGYGDYGYT
TRBV2	TRBJ1-1	ASSEGWTEAF
TRBV20-1	TRBJ1-2	SANRARGDFGYT
TRBV3-1	TRBJ2-5	ASSQPGQGLYQETQY
TRBV12-3/TRBV12-4	TRBJ1-1	ASSASRGVTEAF
TRBV6-5	TRBJ1-5	ASRSGYSGDQPQH
TRBV19	TRBJ1-5	ATAAQGVQPQH
TRBV4-3	TRBJ2-2	ASSQDRVAWAATGELF
TRBV18	TRBJ1-4	ASSPTSDGEKLF
TRBV4-3	TRBJ2-7	ASSATSGNSYEQY
TRBV11-2	TRBJ2-1	ASSLELAYEQF
TRBV27	TRBJ2-5	ASRAGTVETQY
TRBV5-1	TRBJ2-5	ASRRQTTSSETQY
TRBV4-2	TRBJ1-5	ASSQEGTVNQPQH
TRBV11-2	TRBJ2-7	ASSVGTPFSYEQY
TRBV28	TRBJ1-2	ASRAGLAYGYT
TRBV7-3	TRBJ1-2	ASSLTPDSLYGYT
TRBV28	TRBJ1-1	ASSSNRAINTEAF
TRBV12-3/TRBV12-4	TRBJ2-7	ASSDRGPGNEQY
TRBV20-1	TRBJ2-6	SARVGGFGANVLT
TRBV20-1	TRBJ2-5	STTLWTWEQETQY
TRBV20-1	TRBJ1-5	SARVTASNQPQH
TRBV4-2	TRBJ1-5	ASSTTGYSNQPQH
TRBV28	TRBJ1-1	ASEGHMNTEAF
TRBV24-1	TRBJ2-2	ATSDHRGNLNTGELF
TRBV7-2	TRBJ2-3	ASSPDRTDTQY
TRBV7-8	TRBJ2-2	ASSLARTSGGKGELF
TRBV27	TRBJ2-1	ASRNLESNEQF
TRBV6-2/TRBV6-3	TRBJ2-2	ASTSTSGGSGELF
TRBV5-1	TRBJ1-2	ASSSMTGINGYT
TRBV20-1	TRBJ2-3	SAQERALTDTQY
TRBV4-2	TRBJ1-4	ASSQDGSRDEKLF
TRBV5-6	TRBJ1-1	ASSLVGVDTEAF
TRBV14	TRBJ2-1	ASSQRQVKRLAWNEQF